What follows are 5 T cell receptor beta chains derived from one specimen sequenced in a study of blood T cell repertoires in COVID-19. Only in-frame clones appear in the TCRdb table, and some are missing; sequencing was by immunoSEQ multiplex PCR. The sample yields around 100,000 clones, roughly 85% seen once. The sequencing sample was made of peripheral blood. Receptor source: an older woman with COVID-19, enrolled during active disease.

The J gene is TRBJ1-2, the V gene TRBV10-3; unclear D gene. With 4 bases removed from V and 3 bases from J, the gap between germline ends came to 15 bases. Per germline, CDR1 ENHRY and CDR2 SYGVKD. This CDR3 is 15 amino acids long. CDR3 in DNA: TGTGCCATCAGTGCCCCCCGTACTCAACACTATGGCTACACCTTC. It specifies CAISAPRTQHYGYTF.

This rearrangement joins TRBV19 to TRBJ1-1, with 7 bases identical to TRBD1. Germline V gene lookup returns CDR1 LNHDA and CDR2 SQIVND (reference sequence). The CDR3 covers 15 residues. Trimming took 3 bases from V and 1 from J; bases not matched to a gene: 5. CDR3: CASSIYWTGNTEAFF. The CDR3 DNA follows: TGTGCCAGTAGTATCTATTGGACAGGGAACACTGAAGCTTTCTTT. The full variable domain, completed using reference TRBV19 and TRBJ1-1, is DGGITQSPKYLFRKEGQNVTLSCEQNLNHDAMYWYRQDPGQGLRLIYYSQIVNDFQKGDIAEGYSVSREKKESFPLTVTSAQKNPTAFYLCASSIYWTGNTEAFFGQGTRLTVV.

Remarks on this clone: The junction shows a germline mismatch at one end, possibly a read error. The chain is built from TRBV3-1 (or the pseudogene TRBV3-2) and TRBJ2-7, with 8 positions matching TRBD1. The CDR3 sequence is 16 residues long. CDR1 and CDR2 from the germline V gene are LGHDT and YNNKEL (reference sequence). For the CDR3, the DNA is TGTGCCAACAGCCAACAAGAAGGGGACAGGTCCTACGAGCAGTACTTC. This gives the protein CANSQQEGDRSYEQYF.

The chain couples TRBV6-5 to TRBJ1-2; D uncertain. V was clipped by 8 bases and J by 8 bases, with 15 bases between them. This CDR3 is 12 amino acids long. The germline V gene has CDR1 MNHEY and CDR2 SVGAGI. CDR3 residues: CASSTAIGGYTF. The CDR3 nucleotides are TGTGCCAGCTCCACCGCGATCGGGGGCTACACCTTC.

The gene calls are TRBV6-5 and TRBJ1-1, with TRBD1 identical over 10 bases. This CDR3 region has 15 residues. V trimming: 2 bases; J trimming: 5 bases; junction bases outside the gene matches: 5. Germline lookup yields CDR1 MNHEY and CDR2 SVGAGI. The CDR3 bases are TGTGCCAGCAGTTACCCGACAGGGGGCAGGACTGAAGCTTTCTTT. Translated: CASSYPTGGRTEAFF.